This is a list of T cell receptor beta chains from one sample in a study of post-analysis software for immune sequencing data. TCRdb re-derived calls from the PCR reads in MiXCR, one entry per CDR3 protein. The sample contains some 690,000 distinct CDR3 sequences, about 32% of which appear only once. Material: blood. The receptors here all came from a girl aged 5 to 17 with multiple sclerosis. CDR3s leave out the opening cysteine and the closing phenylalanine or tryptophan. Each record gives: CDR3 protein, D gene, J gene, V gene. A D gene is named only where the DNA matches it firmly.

ASSLGPGITDTQY,.,TRBJ2-3,TRBV7-2
AIRAGHGNQPQH,.,TRBJ1-5,TRBV10-3
ASSFSSGRGAF,.,TRBJ1-1,TRBV28
ASSPGGASYEQY,TRBD2,TRBJ2-7,TRBV6-6
ASSLGDRGIEQY,TRBD1,TRBJ2-5,TRBV5-5
AGGLAGISGANVLT,TRBD2,TRBJ2-6,TRBV7-8
ASSALAGGSTDTQY,TRBD2,TRBJ2-3,TRBV7-2
ASSATEGPDQETQY,.,TRBJ2-5,TRBV5-5
ASSARQGQETDTQY,TRBD1,TRBJ2-3,TRBV7-9
ASSLNRGPNIQY,.,TRBJ2-4,TRBV7-9
SASGDGGNFEQY,TRBD2,TRBJ2-5,TRBV29-1
ATSRDLRDAEAF,.,TRBJ1-1,TRBV15
ASTDGQAPYEQY,TRBD1,TRBJ2-7,TRBV7-9
SASLGGAGTDTQY,.,TRBJ2-3,TRBV20-1
ASSGQEARAKNIQY,TRBD1,TRBJ2-4,TRBV28
ASSHLELGSYNEQF,.,TRBJ2-1,TRBV14
ASSLVGTGRAYEQY,TRBD1,TRBJ2-7,TRBV11-2
ASSLGHGSSYNEQF,.,TRBJ2-1,TRBV5-1
ASSRDSVNSPLH,TRBD1,TRBJ1-6,TRBV6-4
ASSVGRSCNQPQH,.,TRBJ1-5,TRBV6-4
ASSWTDYEQY,.,TRBJ2-7,TRBV28
ASRPTVSNQPQH,.,TRBJ1-5,TRBV4-1
ASSLSGPVLSYGYT,.,TRBJ1-2,TRBV27
ASSPPGVPWSQETQY,.,TRBJ2-5,TRBV7-9
SAETGQGVLNEQF,TRBD1,TRBJ2-1,TRBV20-1
ASSPPSKRSSYNEQF,.,TRBJ2-1,TRBV18
ASNLGTFSNQPQH,.,TRBJ1-5,TRBV28
ASYYSDSNQPQH,.,TRBJ1-5,TRBV28
SASREGADYGYT,TRBD1,TRBJ1-2,TRBV20-1
ASSLRGGGAF,.,TRBJ1-1,TRBV6-6
ASSGQTGFLAEAF,TRBD1,TRBJ1-1,TRBV6-4
ASRTGLAKNIQY,.,TRBJ2-4,TRBV28
ASREGTGSNSPLH,TRBD1,TRBJ1-6,TRBV12-3/TRBV12-4